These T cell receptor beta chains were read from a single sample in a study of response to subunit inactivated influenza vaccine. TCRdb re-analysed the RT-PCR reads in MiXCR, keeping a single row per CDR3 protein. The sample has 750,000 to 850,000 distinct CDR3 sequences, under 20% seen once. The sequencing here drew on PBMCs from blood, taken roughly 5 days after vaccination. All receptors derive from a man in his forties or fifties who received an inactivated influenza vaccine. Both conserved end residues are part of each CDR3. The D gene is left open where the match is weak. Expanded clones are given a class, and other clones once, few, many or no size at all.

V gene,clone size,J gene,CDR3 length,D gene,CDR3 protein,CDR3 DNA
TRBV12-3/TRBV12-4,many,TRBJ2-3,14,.,CASTSSGGTDTQYF,TGTGCCAGCACCTCCTCGGGCGGCACAGATACGCAGTATTTT
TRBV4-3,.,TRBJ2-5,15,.,CASSQEASVRETQYF,TGCGCCAGCAGCCAAGAGGCTAGCGTCAGGGAGACCCAGTACTTC
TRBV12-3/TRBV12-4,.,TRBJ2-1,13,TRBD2,CASSLPGLVQQFF,TGTGCCAGCAGTTTGCCGGGACTAGTACAGCAGTTCTTC
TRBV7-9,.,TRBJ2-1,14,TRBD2,CASSPRTSIYEQFF,TGTGCCAGCAGCCCGCGGACTAGCATCTATGAGCAGTTCTTC
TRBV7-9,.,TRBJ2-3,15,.,CASSLMSRRTDTQYF,TGTGCCAGCAGCTTAATGAGTCGGCGCACAGATACGCAGTATTTT
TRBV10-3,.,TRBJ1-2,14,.,CAISEQGVKYGYTF,TGTGCCATCAGTGAACAGGGCGTTAAGTATGGCTACACCTTC
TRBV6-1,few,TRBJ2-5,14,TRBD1,CASSPTGKVETQYF,TGTGCCAGCAGTCCGACAGGGAAGGTGGAGACCCAGTACTTC
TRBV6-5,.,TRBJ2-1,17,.,CASSNNPPGGTYNEQFF,TGTGCCAGCAGTAACAACCCCCCGGGCGGAACCTACAATGAGCAGTTCTTC
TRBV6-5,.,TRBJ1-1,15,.,CASSYITGWDTEAFF,TGTGCCAGCAGTTACATCACGGGATGGGACACTGAAGCTTTCTTT
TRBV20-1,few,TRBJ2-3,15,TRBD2,CSARIAGGTTDTQYF,TGCAGTGCTAGAATTGCGGGGGGAACCACAGATACGCAGTATTTT
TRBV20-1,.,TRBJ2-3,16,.,CSADSTTQVPTDTQYF,TGCAGTGCGGATTCCACAACCCAGGTCCCCACAGATACGCAGTATTTT
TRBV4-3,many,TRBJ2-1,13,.,CASSLGRANEQFF,TGCGCCAGCAGCCTCGGCAGGGCCAATGAGCAGTTCTTC
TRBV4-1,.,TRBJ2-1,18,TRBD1,CASSLYNSDRNRMYEQFF,TGCGCCAGCAGCCTCTATAACTCGGACAGGAATAGAATGTATGAGCAGTTCTTC
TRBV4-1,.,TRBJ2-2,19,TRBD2,CASSHLIAGDRGSAGELFF,TGCGCCAGCAGCCACTTAATAGCGGGAGATCGGGGGTCTGCCGGGGAGCTGTTTTTT
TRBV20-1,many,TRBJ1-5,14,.,CSAIQGSSNQPQHF,TGCAGTGCTATCCAGGGTAGTAGCAATCAGCCCCAGCATTTT
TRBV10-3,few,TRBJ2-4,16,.,CAISESFQGAKNIQYF,TGTGCCATCAGTGAGTCTTTCCAGGGAGCCAAAAACATTCAGTACTTC
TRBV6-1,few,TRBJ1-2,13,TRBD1,CASRSLTGYGYTF,TGTGCCAGCAGATCCCTGACAGGGTATGGCTACACCTTC
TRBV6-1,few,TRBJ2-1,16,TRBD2,CASSSGRGSSYNEQFF,TGTGCCAGCAGCAGCGGGCGGGGGAGCTCCTACAATGAGCAGTTCTTC
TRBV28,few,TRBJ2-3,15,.,CASSLGGTVSDTQYF,TGTGCCAGCAGTTTAGGGGGCACAGTTTCAGATACGCAGTATTTT
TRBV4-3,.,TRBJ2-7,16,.,CASSQAMTASSYEQYF,TGCGCCAGCAGCCAGGCTATGACAGCAAGCTCCTACGAGCAGTACTTC
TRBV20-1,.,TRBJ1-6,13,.,CSARPPNNSPLHF,TGCAGTGCTAGGCCCCCTAATAATTCACCCCTCCACTTT
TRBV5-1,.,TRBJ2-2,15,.,CASSLAGPETGELFF,TGCGCCAGCAGCTTGGCGGGCCCCGAGACCGGGGAGCTGTTTTTT
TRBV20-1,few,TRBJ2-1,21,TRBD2,CSARDHQRLAGLSSVYNEQFF,TGCAGTGCTAGAGATCACCAAAGACTAGCGGGGTTGTCGAGTGTTTACAATGAGCAGTTCTTC
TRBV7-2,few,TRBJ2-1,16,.,CASSRSGSRVINEQFF,TGTGCCAGCAGCCGATCCGGTTCCAGGGTGATAAATGAGCAGTTCTTC
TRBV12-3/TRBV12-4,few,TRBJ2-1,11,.,CASSFRDSQFF,TGTGCCAGCAGTTTCCGGGACTCCCAGTTCTTC
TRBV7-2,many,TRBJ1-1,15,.,CASSLASGAGTEAFF,TGTGCCAGCAGCTTAGCTTCCGGGGCTGGTACTGAAGCTTTCTTT
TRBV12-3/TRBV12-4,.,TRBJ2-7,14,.,CASSLNRASGEQYF,TGTGCCAGCAGTTTAAACAGGGCCTCTGGCGAGCAGTACTTC
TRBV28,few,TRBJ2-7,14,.,CASSLSQGQYEQYF,TGTGCCAGCAGTTTGTCTCAGGGACAATACGAGCAGTACTTC
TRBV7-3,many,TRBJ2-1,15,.,CASSLGGGLYNEQFF,TGTGCCAGCAGCTTAGGTGGGGGACTGTACAATGAGCAGTTCTTC
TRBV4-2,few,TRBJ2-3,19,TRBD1,CASSQEVLGGLSNTDTQYF,TGTGCCAGCAGCCAAGAGGTGTTAGGGGGCCTTAGTAACACAGATACGCAGTATTTT
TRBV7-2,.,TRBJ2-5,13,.,CASSFTRGETQYF,TGTGCCAGCAGCTTCACTCGCGGGGAGACCCAGTACTTC
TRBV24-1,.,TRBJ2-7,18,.,CATSDRSGTPEETYEQYF,TGTGCCACCAGTGACCGATCCGGGACACCCGAAGAGACCTACGAGCAGTACTTC
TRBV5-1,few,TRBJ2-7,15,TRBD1,CASSISGQGANEQYF,TGCGCCAGCAGCATATCGGGACAGGGGGCAAACGAGCAGTACTTC
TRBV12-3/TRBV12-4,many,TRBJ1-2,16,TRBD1,CASSHPGQVPHYGYTF,TGTGCCAGCAGCCACCCTGGACAGGTCCCCCACTATGGCTACACCTTC
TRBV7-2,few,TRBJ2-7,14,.,CASNPKLANYEQYF,TGTGCCAGCAACCCCAAGCTAGCGAACTACGAGCAGTACTTC
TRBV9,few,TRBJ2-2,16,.,CASSVGRTSNTGELFF,TGTGCCAGCAGCGTAGGTAGGACTTCGAACACCGGGGAGCTGTTTTTT
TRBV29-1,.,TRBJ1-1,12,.,CSVFTVNTEAFF,TGCAGCGTTTTTACAGTGAACACTGAAGCTTTCTTT
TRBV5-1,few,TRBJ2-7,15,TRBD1,CASSTATDRTYEQYF,TGCGCCAGCAGCACAGCAACGGACAGGACCTACGAGCAGTACTTC
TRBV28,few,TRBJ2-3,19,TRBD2,CASSQTGLAGELHRNTQYF,TGTGCCAGCAGCCAAACGGGACTAGCGGGAGAGTTACACAGAAATACGCAGTATTTT
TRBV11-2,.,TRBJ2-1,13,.,CASSTGTPNEQFF,TGTGCCAGCAGCACCGGGACTCCAAATGAGCAGTTCTTC
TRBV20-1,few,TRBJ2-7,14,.,CSAARTPNAYEQYF,TGCAGTGCTGCTAGAACCCCCAACGCCTACGAGCAGTACTTC
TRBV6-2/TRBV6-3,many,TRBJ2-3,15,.,CASSPRAGVSYTQYF,TGTGCCAGCAGTCCCAGAGCGGGTGTCTCGTATACGCAGTATTTT
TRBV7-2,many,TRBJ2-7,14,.,CASSLALGTYEQYF,TGTGCCAGCAGCTTAGCGCTCGGGACCTACGAGCAGTACTTC
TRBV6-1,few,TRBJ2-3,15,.,CAVGTPPDPTDTQYF,TGTGCCGTCGGGACACCCCCAGATCCCACAGATACGCAGTATTTT
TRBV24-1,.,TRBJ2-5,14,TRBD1,CATSVGQGQETQYF,TGTGCCACCAGTGTAGGACAGGGACAAGAGACCCAGTACTTC
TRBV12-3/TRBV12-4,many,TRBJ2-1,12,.,CASSLDSREQFF,TGTGCCAGCAGTTTGGACAGTCGAGAGCAGTTCTTC